These 17 T cell receptor beta chains originate from one sample sequenced in a study of prognosis after radiotherapy for stage I lung cancer. Amplification of the TCR beta CDR3 (from genomic DNA) was done by two-round multiplex PCR. Gene-specific TRBV and TRBJ primers were used in PCR round one. TCRdb re-called the multiplex PCR reads through MiXCR, storing one row per CDR3 protein. The table records over 25,000 distinct CDR3 sequences, 35% to 55% of them present only once. The sequencing used PBMCs, collected before or after stereotactic body radiation therapy (not recorded which). The receptors were sampled from a donor over 45 with non-small cell lung cancer.

This clonotype was recorded only once. The likely explanation is a read error, given a far larger clone one base away. The chain carries TRBV15 and TRBJ2-5; 7 positions match TRBD1. The last part of the DNA fits TRBJ2-1 better; the J call may be wrong. Germline CDR1 reads LNHNV; CDR2 reads YYDKDF (reference sequence). The CDR3 has 13 residues. The CDR3 loop is CATSKQGIGKQFF. The DNA for the CDR3 is TGTGCCACCAGCAAACAGGGGATCGGTAAGCAGTTCTTC.

This clonotype was picked up many times. The V call is TRBV11-2, the J call TRBJ2-7; D gene unclear. Germline V gene data show CDR1 as SGHAT and CDR2 as FQNNGV. This CDR3 spans 12 amino acids. V shed 2 bases and J shed 4 bases, with 6 bases lying between them. Written as DNA, the CDR3 is TGTGCCAGCAGCTTACGGCAGTACGAGCAGTACTTC. As protein: CASSLRQYEQYF.

This chain uses TRBV19 with TRBJ2-2; D is uncertain. Trimming stripped 3 bases from V and 1 base from J, with 0 bases between. Looked up from germline, CDR1 is LNHDA and CDR2 is SQIVND (reference sequence). The CDR3 runs 12 residues. CDR3 coding DNA: TGTGCCAGTAGTATGAACACCGGGGAGCTGTTTTTT. Translation: CASSMNTGELFF.

As for this clonotype: A clone one base away is much larger, so this may be a read error. V is TRBV7-3 and J is TRBJ1-6, with a weak D call TRBD1 (5 bases). The length of the CDR3 is 16 residues. Trimming took 2 bases from V and 0 from J, leaving 8 bases between them. CDR1 and CDR2 (germline): SGHTA, FQGTGA. The CDR3 here is CASSLSGGSYNSPLHF. DNA of the CDR3: TGTGCCAGCAGCTTATCCGGGGGCTCCTATAATTCACCCCTCCACTTT.

Notes on this clonotype: With a far larger clone one base away, a read error is the likely cause. The J gene is TRBJ2-7, the V gene TRBV28; D is ambiguous. This CDR3 spans 14 amino acids. Germline V lookup: CDR1 MDHEN, CDR2 SYDVKM. CDR3 loop: CSSSIRLSSYEQYF. The DNA of the CDR3 is TGTTCCAGCAGTATTCGTTTGAGCTCCTACGAGCAGTACTTC.

The V gene is TRBV28, the J gene TRBJ1-1; no firm D call. Germline CDR1 MDHEN, CDR2 SYDVKM. The CDR3 contains 14 residues. V lost 2 bases and J 1 base, leaving 8 bases between the germline ends. The CDR3 DNA is TGTGCCAGCAGTTTAGTGTTGAGGAACACTGAAGCTTTCTTT. It specifies CASSLVLRNTEAFF.

This clonotype appeared a single time. The rearrangement uses TRBV19 and TRBJ1-6; 7 positions match TRBD1. Germline CDR1 reads LNHDA; CDR2 reads SQIVND (reference sequence). J gave up 11 bases and V 1 base, and 8 bases lay outside the gene matches. This CDR3 is built from 15 residues. CDR3 amino acids: CASSIVWQGDAPLHF. The CDR3 nucleotides read TGTGCCAGTAGTATAGTGTGGCAGGGGGATGCACCCCTCCACTTT.

This clonotype was recorded a few times. A read error may be the cause here, since a much bigger clone is one base away. V is TRBV20-1 and J is TRBJ1-2; 7 bases align to TRBD1. Germline V gives CDR1 DFQATT, CDR2 SNEGSKA (reference sequence). This CDR3 has 15 residues. The junction had 11 bases not matched to a gene; V was cut back by 0 bases and J by 7 bases. The CDR3 DNA sequence: TGCAGTGCTAGAGATGAGGGGACAGCCTTGGGTGGCTACACCTTC. Amino acid sequence: CSARDEGTALGGYTF.

Only a few counts were recorded for this clonotype. The DNA of the CDR3 is TGTGCCAGCAGTTATAGCGGGGGGATAGAGACCCAGTACTTC. Its protein is CASSYSGGIETQYF. The rearrangement uses TRBV3-1 and TRBJ2-5; 10 nucleotides line up with TRBD2. The CDR3 covers 14 residues. With V trimmed by 6 bases and J by 4 bases, 5 bases remained unmatched. Germline values: CDR1 LGHDT, CDR2 YNNKEL (reference sequence).

This chain links TRBV6-2 or TRBV6-3 with TRBJ2-7; D gene ambiguous. Trimming took off 8 bases at V and 4 bases at J, with 6 bases between the two ends. The germline V gene has CDR1 MNHEY and CDR2 SVGEGT. The CDR3 is 10 amino acids. CDR3 sequence reads: CASGVYEQYF. The CDR3 region has the DNA TGTGCCAGCGGGGTTTACGAGCAGTACTTC.

In this sample, this clonotype turned up a few times. Just one base apart from a much larger clone, this may be a read error. The gene calls are TRBV20-1 and TRBJ2-5; 9 nucleotides line up with TRBD2. With V trimmed by 4 bases and J by 0 bases, 9 bases remained unmatched. Germline assignment: CDR1 DFQATT and CDR2 SNEGSKA (reference sequence). This CDR3 comprises 16 residues. CDR3 DNA: TGCAGTGCTAATCTAGCGGGGTCGGTGTACCAAGAGACCCAGTACTTC. Amino acids: CSANLAGSVYQETQYF.

The J gene is TRBJ2-3, the V gene TRBV6-1; possibly TRBD1 for D (6 bases). CDR1 is MNHNS, CDR2 SASEGT, per germline. Between the trimmed V and J ends, which lost 7 bases and 3 bases, there was a span of 11 bases. The CDR3 covers 13 residues. This chain's CDR3 is CASISGETDTQYF. Here the CDR3 DNA reads TGTGCCAGCATCTCAGGGGAGACAGATACGCAGTATTTT.

The chain has TRBV6-2 or TRBV6-3 and TRBJ2-5; tentative D call: TRBD1 (7 bases). V lost 5 bases and J 5 bases, leaving 15 bases between the germline ends. The CDR3 sequence is 14 residues long. The germline CDR1 and CDR2 sequences are MNHEY and SVGEGT. The CDR3 nucleotides are TGTGCCAGCAGTAGGAGGGCAGGGGGGGAGACCCAGTACTTC. This codes for CASSRRAGGETQYF.

This clonotype was seen repeatedly, ten times or more. This chain uses TRBV7-2 with TRBJ2-7, with a possible D match to TRBD2 (6 bases). CDR3 length: 14 residues. CDR1 and CDR2 from the germline V gene are SGHTA and FQGNSA. Trimming took off 0 bases at V and 3 bases at J, with 9 bases between the two ends. CDR3 in amino acids: CASSLADGGYEQYF. The CDR3 DNA reads TGTGCCAGCAGCTTAGCGGACGGGGGCTACGAGCAGTACTTC.

Concerning this clonotype itself: A much larger clone lies one base from this, so it may be a read error. The V and J genes are TRBV3-1 and TRBJ1-5; D gene unclear. The CDR3 length is 14 residues. Trimming removed 2 bases from V and 3 bases from J, with 8 bases in between. The V gene's germline CDR1 is LGHDT and CDR2 YNNKEL (reference sequence). The CDR3 DNA is TGTGCCAGCAGCCAACAGGAATCCAATCAGCCCCAGCATTTT. Its translation: CASSQQESNQPQHF.

By frequency in the sample, this clonotype is medium-sized. The chain recombines TRBV11-2 with TRBJ2-1; D is ambiguous. V was shortened by 0 bases and J by 7 bases, with 7 bases between the two germline ends. Germline loops: CDR1 SGHAT, CDR2 FQNNGV. The CDR3 length is 13 residues. CDR3 DNA: TGTGCCAGCAGCTTAGATCTGCTGAATGAGCAGTTCTTC. Encoded protein: CASSLDLLNEQFF.

This clonotype was seen repeatedly, ten times or more. The V and J genes are TRBV18 and TRBJ2-1; 7 bases line up with TRBD1. Germline V CDR1 and CDR2: KGHSH, LQKENI. The CDR3 has 12 amino acids. J was trimmed by 9 bases and V by 6 bases; bases with no gene match: 5. The CDR3 DNA is TGTGCCAGCTCTCAGGGGGATGGTGAGCAGTTCTTC. It translates to CASSQGDGEQFF. The whole variable domain, filled in from reference TRBV18 and TRBJ2-1, reads NAGVMQNPRHLVRRRGQEARLRCSPMKGHSHVYWYRQLPEEGLKFMVYLQKENIIDESGMPKERFSAEFPKEGPSILRIQQVVRGDSAAYFCASSQGDGEQFFGPGTRLTVL.